The 13 T cell receptor beta chains in this list originate from one sample, sequenced in a study of cytomegalovirus exposure and HLA in healthy donors. Clones were sequenced by immunoSEQ multiplex PCR, and TCRdb holds only the in-frame ones, with some missing. The table lists tens of thousands of clones, 90% of them singletons. Source material: PBMCs. These receptors all come from a man between 18 and 29 years old in good health and CMV-seronegative.

The V and J genes are TRBV4-1 and TRBJ1-3; the match to TRBD1 covers 7 bases. Germline V gene lookup returns CDR1 MGHRA and CDR2 YSYEKL. CDR3 size: 17 residues. V lost 4 bases to trimming and J lost 4 bases; unmatched junction nucleotides: 13. This CDR3 reads CASSPDAQGIAGNTIYF. Written as DNA, the CDR3 is TGCGCCAGCAGCCCGGACGCACAGGGGATTGCGGGAAACACCATATATTTT.

This chain uses TRBV9 with TRBJ2-7; a weak D match, TRBD1 (6 bases). The CDR3 is 14 amino acids. Germline lookup yields CDR1 SGDLS and CDR2 YYNGEE. V gave up 4 bases and J gave up 6 bases, with 17 bases separating them. The CDR3 is CASSLDIGGSEQYF. The CDR3 region has the DNA TGTGCCAGCAGCCTCGACATTGGGGGCAGCGAGCAGTACTTC.

The V call is TRBV7-6, the J call TRBJ1-1; D is unresolved. Deletions cut 5 bases from V and 0 bases from J, with 7 bases between. CDR1 is SGHVS and CDR2 is FNYEAQ in the germline V gene. The CDR3 totals 13 residues. The DNA of the CDR3 is TGTGCCAGCAGCCCCGAGATGAACACTGAAGCTTTCTTT. Its translation: CASSPEMNTEAFF.

The chain is built from TRBV7-2 and TRBJ2-6, with a possible D match to TRBD1 (5 bases). Germline assignment: CDR1 SGHTA and CDR2 FQGNSA. V was trimmed by 5 bases and J by 4 bases, leaving 12 bases between them. This CDR3 is 15 amino acids long. This chain's CDR3 is CASSPNTGGANVLTF. As DNA, the CDR3 is TGTGCCAGCAGCCCTAACACAGGCGGGGCCAACGTCCTGACTTTC. Based on the CDR3 plus reference TRBV7-2 and TRBJ2-6, the full variable domain is GAGVSQSPSNKVTEKGKDVELRCDPISGHTALYWYRQSLGQGLEFLIYFQGNSAPDKSGLPSDRFSAERTGGSVSTLTIQRTQQEDSAVYLCASSPNTGGANVLTFGAGSRLTVL.

The rearrangement uses TRBV4-3 and TRBJ2-3, with a tentative D call TRBD1 (5 bases). The CDR3 contains 15 residues. V shed 0 bases and J shed 2 bases, with 9 bases lying between them. CDR1 is LGHNA, CDR2 YSLEER, per germline. The CDR3 reads CASSQDSTVTDTQYF. In DNA form, the CDR3 reads TGCGCCAGCAGCCAAGACTCGACAGTCACAGATACGCAGTATTTT.

The chain recombines TRBV27 with TRBJ1-1, with 8 bases matching TRBD1. V trimming: 8 bases; J trimming: 5 bases; junction bases outside the gene matches: 13. CDR3 length: 15 amino acids. Germline V gives CDR1 MNHEY, CDR2 SMNVEV (reference sequence). The chain's CDR3 is CASGQGYGLGTEAFF. The CDR3 nucleotides are TGTGCCAGCGGACAGGGATATGGCCTAGGAACTGAAGCTTTCTTT.

J is TRBJ1-5 and V is TRBV2; TRBD1 might be the D (6 bases). Per the germline V gene, CDR1 is SNHLY and CDR2 is FYNNEI. V was trimmed by 5 bases and J by 7 bases, leaving 12 bases between them. The CDR3 is 13 residues long. CDR3 coding DNA: TGTGCCAGCAGTCGACAGGTTGGACAGCCCCAGCATTTT. It is translated as CASSRQVGQPQHF. The complete variable domain, with remaining parts taken from reference TRBV2 and TRBJ1-5, reads EPEVTQTPSHQVTQMGQEVILRCVPISNHLYFYWYRQILGQKVEFLVSFYNNEISEKSEIFDDQFSVERPDGSNFTLKIRSTKLEDSAMYFCASSRQVGQPQHFGDGTRLSIL.

The chain carries TRBV6-5 and TRBJ2-1; TRBD2 matches 15 bases. From germline, CDR1 is MNHEY and CDR2 SVGAGI. The CDR3 is made up of 15 amino acids. Trimming cost V 5 bases and J 9 bases; bases outside gene matches: 5. In DNA, the CDR3 is TGTGCCAGCAGTAAGGGACTAGCGGGAGGTATTGAGCAGTTCTTC. It is translated as CASSKGLAGGIEQFF.

The rearrangement joins TRBV7-9 to TRBJ1-2, with 7 bases lining up with TRBD1. The CDR3 runs 16 residues. With 1 base clipped from V and 0 bases from J, the junction kept 5 bases outside the gene matches. Germline loops: CDR1 SEHNR, CDR2 FQNEAQ (reference sequence). CDR3: CASSLGGTEANYGYTF. CDR3 nucleotides: TGTGCCAGCAGCTTAGGCGGGACAGAAGCTAACTATGGCTACACCTTC.

This clone was detected a few times. The rearrangement joins TRBV30 to TRBJ1-3; TRBD1 matches 9 bases. V dropped 7 bases and J dropped 1; count of bases not matched to a gene: 5. The germline V gene has CDR1 GTSNPN and CDR2 SVGIG (reference sequence). This CDR3 is 14 amino acids long. In nucleotides, the CDR3 is TGTGCCTTACAACAGGGGGCTTCTGGAAACACCATATATTTT. Translating it yields CALQQGASGNTIYF.

This chain links TRBV6-4 with TRBJ2-1, with a possible D match to TRBD2 (7 bases). This CDR3 is 15 amino acids long. Between the trimmed V and J ends, which lost 8 bases and 5 bases, there was a span of 19 bases. Per germline, CDR1 MRHNA and CDR2 SNTAGT. Written as DNA, the CDR3 is TGTGCCAGCTCCCGGGGGGCTAGCGGTGACAATGAGCAGTTCTTC. Its protein is CASSRGASGDNEQFF.

J is TRBJ1-2 and V is TRBV10-3, with D unresolved. Per germline, CDR1 ENHRY and CDR2 SYGVKD. The germline V and J ends were trimmed by 3 bases and 0 bases, with 8 bases remaining between them. The CDR3 contains 14 residues. The CDR3 reads CAISEGETNYGYTF. The CDR3 nucleotides read TGTGCCATCAGTGAAGGAGAAACTAACTATGGCTACACCTTC.

The V gene is TRBV6-6, the J gene TRBJ2-7; 8 bases agree with TRBD2. The CDR3 has 15 amino acids. Germline V gives CDR1 MNHNY, CDR2 SVGAGI (reference sequence). The trim removed 7 bases at V and 1 base at J, leaving 9 bases unmatched. CDR3 nucleotides: TGTGCCAGCAAGACCCGCGGGGGGTTATCCTACGAGCAGTACTTC. Translating it yields CASKTRGGLSYEQYF.